These 21 T cell receptor beta chains were sequenced from one sample in a study of T-cell reconstitution after alpha-beta-depleted transplantation in children. Construction of the TCRbeta library involved unique molecular identifiers. In TCRdb, the PCR reads were re-called with MiXCR into one record per CDR3 protein. The data contain about 980,000 distinct CDR3 sequences, about 29% of them singletons. Sample: PBMCs, mostly from graft donor cells, taken 360 days after TCRalphabeta/CD19-depleted stem cell transplant. Receptor source: a boy under two years old who had a stem cell transplant for SCID, so the T cells may come from the graft donor.

The sample holds a few counts of this clonotype. The chain employs TRBV5-1 and TRBJ2-2; a weak D match, TRBD1 (6 bases). V lost 5 bases and J 0 bases, leaving 11 bases between the germline ends. Germline-derived CDR1 and CDR2 are SGHRS and YFSETQ. The CDR3 loop spans 15 amino acids. The CDR3 loop is CASSRRDTNTGELFF. CDR3 coding DNA: TGCGCCAGCAGTCGCCGGGACACGAACACCGGGGAGCTGTTTTTT.

The table lists this clonotype with many counts. The V gene is TRBV4-3, the J gene TRBJ2-7; a weak D match, TRBD1 (6 bases). Per the germline V gene, CDR1 is LGHNA and CDR2 is YSLEER. The CDR3 totals 13 residues. V was shortened by 3 bases and J by 4 bases, with 10 bases between the two germline ends. CDR3 sequence: CASSQRDTYEQYF. The CDR3 bases are TGCGCCAGCAGCCAGAGGGACACATACGAGCAGTACTTC.

In its sample, this clonotype was seen a few times. This chain uses TRBV7-9 with TRBJ1-6, with 7 bases fitting TRBD1. Germline values: CDR1 SEHNR, CDR2 FQNEAQ (reference sequence). With 5 bases clipped from V and 14 bases from J, the junction kept 12 bases outside the gene matches. The CDR3 sequence is 14 residues long. DNA for the CDR3: TGTGCCAGCAGCCCAGGGGGGATAAGAGTGTCCCTCCACTTT. As protein: CASSPGGIRVSLHF. Complete variable domain (other parts from reference TRBV7-9 and TRBJ1-6): DTGVSQNPRHKITKRGQNVTFRCDPISEHNRLYWYRQTLGQGPEFLTYFQNEAQLEKSRLLSDRFSAERPKGSFSTLEIQRTEQGDSAMYLCASSPGGIRVSLHFGNGTRLTVT.

This clonotype showed up just a few times. This CDR3 reads CAISESGQGNTYEQYF. CDR3 nucleotide sequence: TGTGCCATCAGTGAGTCTGGTCAGGGGAACACCTACGAGCAGTACTTC. This rearrangement joins TRBV10-3 to TRBJ2-7; tentative D call: TRBD1 (6 bases). Trimming shortened V by 0 bases and J by 2 bases, and 14 bases separated the two germline ends. Germline CDR1 is ENHRY and CDR2 is SYGVKD. This CDR3 comprises 16 residues.

The chain links TRBV19 to TRBJ1-5; D perhaps matches TRBD1 (5 bases). Between the trimmed V and J ends, which lost 7 bases and 4 bases, there was a span of 14 bases. Germline V gene data show CDR1 as LNHDA and CDR2 as SQIVND (reference sequence). The CDR3 extends over 14 amino acids. The CDR3 sequence: CASTLRDGNQPQHF. Written as DNA, the CDR3 is TGTGCCAGTACCCTCCGGGACGGGAATCAGCCCCAGCATTTT.

V and J are TRBV9 and TRBJ2-3; weak D call: TRBD2 (5 bases). Germline V gene sequence: CDR1 SGDLS, CDR2 YYNGEE. The CDR3 contains 16 residues. V gave up 0 bases and J gave up 3 bases, with 14 bases separating them. Written as DNA, the CDR3 is TGTGCCAGCAGCGTAGAGGGCTTGGGAGCGACAGATACGCAGTATTTT. Its protein product is CASSVEGLGATDTQYF. Drawing the rest from reference TRBV9 and TRBJ2-3, the complete variable domain is DSGVTQTPKHLITATGQRVTLRCSPRSGDLSVYWYQQSLDQGLQFLIQYYNGEERAKGNILERFSAQQFPDLHSELNLSSLELGDSALYFCASSVEGLGATDTQYFGPGTRLTVL.

This sequence joins TRBV20-1 and TRBJ1-1, with D hard to call. Trimming cost V 6 bases and J 11 bases, with 16 bases left between them. Germline lookup yields CDR1 DFQATT and CDR2 SNEGSKA (reference sequence). CDR3 length equals 11 residues. The CDR3 DNA reads TGCAGTGCCTACGAGAGCGGTGGGGCTTTCTTT. It yields the protein CSAYESGGAFF.

The sample holds many counts of this clonotype. The chain carries TRBV28 and TRBJ2-7, with 7 positions matching TRBD2. CDR3 length: 15 residues. The trim removed 5 bases at V and 0 bases at J, leaving 7 bases unmatched. Germline CDR1 reads MDHEN; CDR2 reads SYDVKM. This chain's CDR3 is CASSGRDYSSYEQYF. DNA for the CDR3: TGTGCCAGCAGTGGCAGGGACTACAGCTCCTACGAGCAGTACTTC. The full variable domain, its missing parts supplied by reference TRBV28 and TRBJ2-7, is DVKVTQSSRYLVKRTGEKVFLECVQDMDHENMFWYRQDPGLGLRLIYFSYDVKMKEKGDIPEGYSVSREKKERFSLILESASTNQTSMYLCASSGRDYSSYEQYFGPGTRLTVT.

A few counts support this clonotype. V is TRBV10-3 and J is TRBJ2-1, with 8 bases that match TRBD1. The V gene end was trimmed by 8 bases and the J gene end by 6 bases; junction bases not matched to a gene: 9. CDR1 is ENHRY and CDR2 is SYGVKD in the germline V gene. The CDR3 covers 14 residues. For the CDR3, the DNA is TGTGCCATCGCGACAGGGGATAATTCCAATGAGCAGTTCTTC. This sequence encodes CAIATGDNSNEQFF.

This sequence joins TRBV7-9 and TRBJ1-6; D not certain. This CDR3 has 13 amino acids. Trimming pared 5 bases from V and 8 bases from J, leaving 10 bases between. Germline V gives CDR1 SEHNR, CDR2 FQNEAQ (reference sequence). In nucleotides, the CDR3 is TGTGCCAGCAGCGGTAGACGCGATTCACCCCTCCACTTT. It is translated as CASSGRRDSPLHF.

This clonotype was recorded at least ten times. The J gene is TRBJ2-6, the V gene TRBV12-3 or TRBV12-4; D is unclear. This CDR3 is 14 amino acids long. V lost 8 bases to trimming and J lost 4 bases, with 12 bases between them. The DNA for the CDR3 is TGTGCCAGCTCGATAAGTATGGGGGCCAACGTCCTGACTTTC. It codes for CASSISMGANVLTF.

The V gene is TRBV7-9, the J gene TRBJ2-4, with 8 bases aligning to TRBD2. After removal of 6 bases from V and 0 bases from J, the junction contained 4 bases not matched to a gene. This CDR3 spans 15 amino acids. Germline assignment: CDR1 SEHNR and CDR2 FQNEAQ (reference sequence). The CDR3 loop is CASSPSGLAKNIQYF. In DNA, the CDR3 is TGTGCCAGCAGTCCTAGCGGGTTAGCCAAAAACATTCAGTACTTC.

This clonotype has just a few counts. The chain links TRBV7-3 to TRBJ2-1; 8 nucleotides match TRBD1. The length of the CDR3 is 14 residues. Germline V lookup: CDR1 SGHTA, CDR2 FQGTGA. V lost 7 bases to trimming and J lost 4 bases; unmatched junction nucleotides: 6. DNA for the CDR3: TGTGCCAGCAAAGCGGACAGGGTATACAATGAGCAGTTCTTC. This translates into CASKADRVYNEQFF.

The chain employs TRBV9 and TRBJ1-2, with D possibly being TRBD1 (5 bases). The ends were cut back, 3 bases at V and 3 bases at J, with 15 bases in the middle. Germline V lookup: CDR1 SGDLS, CDR2 YYNGEE. This CDR3 comprises 15 residues. The CDR3 DNA is TGTGCCAGCAGCGGGGGGGGAGGGAACGACTATGGCTACACCTTC. It is translated as CASSGGGGNDYGYTF.

The V call is TRBV2, the J call TRBJ2-3; 12 bases fit TRBD2. Germline trimming cut 4 bases from V and 7 bases from J; bases unmatched to any gene: 3. CDR3 length: 14 residues. CDR1 and CDR2 (germline): SNHLY, FYNNEI. The CDR3 reads CASSVLAGGNTQYF. As DNA, the CDR3 is TGTGCCAGCAGTGTCCTAGCGGGGGGGAATACGCAGTATTTT.

This chain's CDR3 is CASRATPFRIWGNEQFF. CDR3 bases: TGTGCCAGCAGGGCTACTCCATTCCGTATCTGGGGCAATGAGCAGTTCTTC. The genes are TRBV6-2 or TRBV6-3 and TRBJ2-1; D gene uncertain. The length of the CDR3 is 17 residues. Germline-derived CDR1 and CDR2 are MNHEY and SVGEGT. The V end lost 6 bases, the J end lost 6 bases, and 24 bases lay between the germline ends.

The chain couples TRBV5-1 to TRBJ2-1; D possibly corresponds to TRBD2 (7 bases). V was clipped by 0 bases and J by 8 bases, with 18 bases between them. The CDR3 runs to 16 residues. Germline V gene lookup returns CDR1 SGHRS and CDR2 YFSETQ. The CDR3 region has the DNA TGCGCCAGCAGCTTGGAGCGCGGGGGCGTCGGGGATGAGCAGTTCTTC. Encoded protein: CASSLERGGVGDEQFF.

Only one count was recorded for this clonotype. The chain combines TRBV4-1 with TRBJ2-7; no clear D gene. V gave up 10 bases and J gave up 1 base, with 14 bases separating them. Germline V gives CDR1 MGHRA, CDR2 YSYEKL. The CDR3 totals 13 residues. CDR3 sequence reads: CAIRWTESYEQYF. The CDR3 nucleotides read TGCGCCATCCGATGGACGGAGTCCTACGAGCAGTACTTC.

Details on this clonotype: At one boundary the junction diverges from the germline segment, which might be a read error. The gene calls are TRBV4-1 and TRBJ1-1, with a tentative D call TRBD1 (5 bases). CDR3 length equals 16 residues. Germline V gives CDR1 MGHRA, CDR2 YSYEKL. The CDR3 DNA follows: TGCGCCAGCAGCCAGGACTGGGGCACAACTAACACTGAAGTTTTCTTT. This sequence encodes CASSQDWGTTNTEVFF.

The CDR3 sequence is CSVEGAAGGRNNEQFF. The CDR3 bases are TGCAGCGTTGAAGGCGCCGCAGGGGGAAGGAACAATGAGCAGTTCTTC. The J gene is TRBJ2-1, the V gene TRBV29-1, with 7 bases identical to TRBD1. J lost 5 bases, V lost 1 base, and 11 bases had no gene match. CDR3 length equals 16 residues. Germline V gene lookup returns CDR1 SQVTM and CDR2 ANQGSEA.

CDR3 region: CASSQEAGRGYGYTF. DNA for the CDR3: TGCGCCAGCAGCCAAGAGGCAGGGAGAGGCTATGGCTACACCTTC. The rearrangement links TRBV4-3 to TRBJ1-2; tentative D call: TRBD1 (5 bases). The CDR3 has 15 residues. V shed 0 bases and J shed 4 bases, with 12 bases lying between them. The germline V gene encodes CDR1 LGHNA and CDR2 YSLEER.